Each of the 7 T cell receptor beta chains below was sequenced from the same sample in a study of Ad26.COV2.S vaccination and SARS-CoV-2 variants. The treatment denotes: over 15 received Ad26.COV2.S at low or high dose, single or two shots; about 5 received placebo; per-sample allocation not given. Specimens were obtained on day 63 following the first vaccine or placebo injection. Assay: immunoSEQ multiplex PCR; the TCRdb copy retains only in-frame clones and omits some. The sample lists 430,000 or so clones; 85% to 90% were seen once. This sample comprised peripheral blood, obtained in a trial of Ad26.COV2.S vaccine versus placebo. These receptor sequences come from a person between 18 and 59 years old who received the Ad26.COV2.S COVID-19 vaccine or a placebo.

In DNA, the CDR3 is TGTGCCAGCAGCATCCCGAGGGGGCAGGATGAAAAACTGTTTTTT. Amino acid sequence: CASSIPRGQDEKLFF. The V and J genes are TRBV21-1 and TRBJ1-4; TRBD1, the table's D call, lacks a check against the DNA. TRBV21-1 is a pseudogene. The CDR3 is 15 amino acids.

The V call is TRBV27, the J call TRBJ2-3, with a tentative D call TRBD1 (5 bases). Trimming stripped 5 bases from V and 7 bases from J, with 10 bases between. CDR1 is MNHEY, CDR2 SMNVEV, per germline (reference sequence). The CDR3 runs 12 residues. The chain's CDR3 is CASSRTPNTQYF. CDR3 in DNA: TGTGCCAGCAGTCGGACACCAAATACGCAGTATTTT.

The rearrangement uses TRBV3-1 (or the pseudogene TRBV3-2) and TRBJ2-3, with D possibly TRBD1 on 6 matching bases. The CDR3 contains 14 residues. Germline V CDR1 and CDR2: LGHDT, YNNKEL (reference sequence). The V and J ends lost 4 bases and 0 bases respectively, with 8 bases between them. CDR3 sequence: CASSRRGSTDTQYF. CDR3 in DNA: TGTGCCAGCAGCCGCAGGGGTAGCACAGATACGCAGTATTTT.

The chain combines TRBV4-1 with TRBJ1-4; D remains ambiguous. V was pared by 1 base and J by 10 bases, with 22 bases between. Germline lookup yields CDR1 MGHRA and CDR2 YSYEKL. The CDR3 has 17 amino acids. The CDR3 sequence: CASSQGSAKGPRLKLFF. The DNA of the CDR3 is TGCGCCAGCAGCCAAGGGTCGGCTAAAGGACCCAGACTAAAACTGTTTTTT.

The J gene is TRBJ2-3, the V gene TRBV14; D is uncertain. Per germline, CDR1 SGHDN and CDR2 FVKESK. Trimming removed 4 bases at V and 0 bases at J, with 8 bases between. This CDR3 region has 14 residues. The CDR3 loop is CASSLRLSTDTQYF. CDR3 nucleotide sequence: TGTGCCAGCAGCCTTCGGCTGAGCACAGATACGCAGTATTTT. The entire variable domain, with the rest obtained from reference TRBV14 and TRBJ2-3, is as follows: EAGVTQFPSHSVIEKGQTVTLRCDPISGHDNLYWYRRVMGKEIKFLLHFVKESKQDESGMPNNRFLAERTGGTYSTLKVQPAELEDSGVYFCASSLRLSTDTQYFGPGTRLTVL.

The chain uses TRBV6-1 and TRBJ2-1; 10 bases fit TRBD2. The ends lost 7 bases at V and 5 bases at J; junction bases unmatched: 14. Per germline, CDR1 MNHNS and CDR2 SASEGT. The CDR3 extends over 17 amino acids. The CDR3 sequence is CASIDQGSGRYNNEQFF. The CDR3 DNA sequence: TGTGCCAGCATTGACCAAGGTAGCGGGAGGTACAACAATGAGCAGTTCTTC.

The CDR3 protein is CSASVPARNTEAFF. The CDR3 nucleotides are TGCAGTGCTAGTGTCCCGGCCCGGAACACTGAAGCTTTCTTT. V and J are TRBV20-1 and TRBJ1-1; D unclear. The germline V gene has CDR1 DFQATT and CDR2 SNEGSKA (reference sequence). V lost 3 bases and J lost 1, with 12 bases in between. The CDR3 is 14 residues long.